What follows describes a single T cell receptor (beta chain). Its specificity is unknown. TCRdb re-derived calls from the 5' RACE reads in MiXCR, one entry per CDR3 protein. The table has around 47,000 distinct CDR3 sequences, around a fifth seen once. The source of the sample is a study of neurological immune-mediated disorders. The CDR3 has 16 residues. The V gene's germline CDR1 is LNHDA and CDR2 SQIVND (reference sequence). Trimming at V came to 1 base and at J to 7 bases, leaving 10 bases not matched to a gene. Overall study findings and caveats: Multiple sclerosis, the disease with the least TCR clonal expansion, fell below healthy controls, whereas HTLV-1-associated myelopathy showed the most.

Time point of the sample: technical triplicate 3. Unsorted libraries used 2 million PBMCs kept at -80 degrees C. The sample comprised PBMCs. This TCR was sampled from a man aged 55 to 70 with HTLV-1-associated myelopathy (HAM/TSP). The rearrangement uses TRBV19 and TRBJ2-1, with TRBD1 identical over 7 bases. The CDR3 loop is CASSIGFSTGANEQFF. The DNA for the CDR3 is TGTGCCAGTAGTATAGGTTTTAGTACAGGGGCGAATGAGCAGTTCTTC.